The 10 T cell receptor beta chains below come from one sample, sequenced in a study of T cell responses to AZD1222 COVID-19 vaccine. Libraries were prepared by immunoSEQ multiplex PCR; TCRdb keeps only in-frame clonotypes and omits some of them. The sample records about 150,000 clones, roughly 92% being singletons. The input for sequencing was peripheral blood, taken on day 0 of AZD1222 vaccination. The receptors stem from an adult in good health.

Comments on this clone: Other DNA sequences in this sample translate to the same CDR3. The genes are TRBV12-5 and TRBJ2-5; D is ambiguous. The length of the CDR3 is 11 residues. Germline CDR1 and CDR2: LGHNT and FRNRAP. The germline V and J ends were trimmed by 3 bases and 4 bases, with 3 bases remaining between them. As DNA, the CDR3 is TGTGCTAGTGGTTTAGGAGAGACCCAGTACTTC. It translates to CASGLGETQYF.

The J gene is TRBJ1-1, the V gene TRBV6-4; D remains unclear. The CDR3 totals 12 residues. V lost 1 base and J 12 bases, leaving 12 bases between the germline ends. The germline V gene encodes CDR1 MRHNA and CDR2 SNTAGT. Here the CDR3 DNA reads TGTGCCAGCAGTGACTTTACGACGCGGACTTTCTTT. Translated: CASSDFTTRTFF.

This chain joins TRBV11-2 and TRBJ2-1; weak D call: TRBD2 (6 bases). Germline assignment: CDR1 SGHAT and CDR2 FQNNGV. Between the trimmed V and J ends, which lost 5 bases and 4 bases, there was a span of 15 bases. The CDR3 length is 15 residues. CDR3: CASSHEVAVYNEQFF. Written as DNA, the CDR3 is TGTGCCAGCAGCCATGAAGTAGCGGTATACAATGAGCAGTTCTTC.

The V and J genes are TRBV7-2 and TRBJ1-2, with D maybe TRBD1 (6 bases). CDR1 SGHTA and CDR2 FQGNSA come from the germline V gene. There are 17 residues in the CDR3. V was clipped by 2 bases and J by 2 bases, with 18 bases between them. The CDR3 DNA follows: TGTGCCAGCAGCTTATCTTACTGGGGGCAGGAAAACTATGGCTACACCTTC. Protein sequence: CASSLSYWGQENYGYTF.

V usage is TRBV2 and J usage is TRBJ1-4; TRBD1 matches 10 bases. The V gene end was trimmed by 5 bases and the J gene end by 7 bases; junction bases not matched to a gene: 4. CDR1 is SNHLY, CDR2 FYNNEI, per germline. The CDR3 extends over 14 amino acids. The DNA for the CDR3 is TGTGCCAGCAGTCGACAGGGGGCGATTGAAAAACTGTTTTTT. This codes for CASSRQGAIEKLFF. Variable domain in full (rest from reference TRBV2 and TRBJ1-4): EPEVTQTPSHQVTQMGQEVILRCVPISNHLYFYWYRQILGQKVEFLVSFYNNEISEKSEIFDDQFSVERPDGSNFTLKIRSTKLEDSAMYFCASSRQGAIEKLFFGSGTQLSVL.

The chain recombines TRBV3-1 (or the pseudogene TRBV3-2) with TRBJ1-1; D gene ambiguous. This CDR3 comprises 15 residues. V was cut by 1 base and J by 1 base, with 10 bases left in between. Germline loops: CDR1 LGHDT, CDR2 YNNKEL (reference sequence). CDR3 nucleotide sequence: TGTGCCAGCAGCCAAGGTGGAGAAACGAACACTGAAGCTTTCTTT. Residues: CASSQGGETNTEAFF.

The chain carries TRBV30 and TRBJ1-2; tentative D call: TRBD1 (5 bases). CDR1 is GTSNPN, CDR2 SVGIG, per germline (reference sequence). Trimming cost V 0 bases and J 8 bases, with 10 bases left between them. The CDR3 sequence is 12 residues long. The DNA of the CDR3 is TGTGCCTGGAGTGTTACAGGAGGCGGCTACACCTTC. Its translation is CAWSVTGGGYTF.

This rearrangement joins TRBV4-3 to TRBJ2-5, with D perhaps TRBD1 (5 bases). The CDR3 runs to 15 residues. The germline V and J ends were trimmed by 0 bases and 1 base, with 9 bases remaining between them. Per the germline V gene, CDR1 is LGHNA and CDR2 is YSLEER. The CDR3 DNA follows: TGCGCCAGCAGCCAAGATGCGACAGTCCAAGAGACCCAGTACTTC. This encodes CASSQDATVQETQYF.

This chain connects TRBV19 to TRBJ1-5; 7 bases fit TRBD1. The ends lost 4 bases at V and 2 bases at J; junction bases unmatched: 5. There are 15 residues in the CDR3. The V gene's germline CDR1 is LNHDA and CDR2 SQIVND (reference sequence). The CDR3 here is CASSTGQVGNQPQHF. DNA for the CDR3: TGTGCCAGTAGTACCGGACAGGTTGGCAATCAGCCCCAGCATTTT.

With respect to this clone: At one boundary the junction diverges from the germline segment, which might be a read error. In nucleotides, the CDR3 is TGTGCCAGTACCATGAGGGAGAACGCTGAAGCTTTCTTT. Its protein product is CASTMRENAEAFF. The J gene is TRBJ1-1, the V gene TRBV19, with D uncertain. The length of the CDR3 is 13 residues. The germline gives CDR1 LNHDA, CDR2 SQIVND (reference sequence).